This T cell receptor (beta chain) was captured in a study of T cell changes during pregnancy in multiple sclerosis (dated 2019 in TCRdb). Some background on the complete study: The study looked at changes in the T cell repertoire across pregnancy in women with multiple sclerosis.

The library was prepared using the immunoSEQ multiplex PCR assay. TCRdb limited this immuneACCESS table to in-frame rearrangements with V and J called. A share of clones is missing; checked studies link under half to unresolved V genes, and the rest is unexplained. Across this sample there are around 37,000 clones, with around 91% seen only once. The ten largest clones take up 5% to 6.5% of the sample. A note on this clone: Its specific antigen is unknown. Nothing much larger sits one base from this clone, and base qualities are not available.

Sequences SEHNR (CDR1) and FQNEAQ (CDR2) are obtained from the germline V gene (reference sequence). The CDR3, from cysteine to phenylalanine, totals 13 residues. Only the CDR3 DNA stays, 39 bases, in frame from base 1. V was cut back by 1 base and J by 6 bases, leaving a gap of 10 bases between them. The sequencing here drew on CD8+ T cells from peripheral blood mononuclear cells, taken in the second trimester of pregnancy. This chain is built from TRBV7-9 and TRBJ2-7, with no D gene named confidently. The sequence was obtained from a female donor with multiple sclerosis, enrolled in a pregnancy study. For the CDR3, the sequence is CASSLGPGSEQYF. The DNA reads as follows: TGTGCCAGCAGCTTAGGACCGGGTAGCGAGCAGTACTTC.